The clone carrying this T cell receptor beta chain occurred many times. Its antigen is undetermined. Researchers amplified the TCR beta CDR3 regions from RNA transcripts. The HTBI set primed first-round TCR CDR3 RT-PCR. Using its own MiXCR run on the multiplex PCR reads, TCRdb lists one record per CDR3 protein. The sample lists 350,000 to 400,000 distinct CDR3 sequences; 15% were seen once. This CDR3 has 19 amino acids. Germline assignment: CDR1 ENHRY and CDR2 SYGVKD. The junction had 6 bases not matched to a gene; V was cut back by 0 bases and J by 2 bases. The sample originates from a study of T cells in Graves' hyperthyroidism and ophthalmopathy. Study observations and caveats: The model's output predicted ophthalmopathy at a median of roughly 6.9 months prior to onset.

V and J are TRBV10-3 and TRBJ2-1, with 14 bases lining up with TRBD2. The specimen sequenced was blood. The origin of this receptor is a woman between 25 and 40 years old with Graves' hyperthyroidism. In DNA, the CDR3 is TGTGCCATCAGTGAGTCCGGGACTAGCGGGAGTATTGCCTACAATGAGCAGTTCTTC. Encoded protein: CAISESGTSGSIAYNEQFF.